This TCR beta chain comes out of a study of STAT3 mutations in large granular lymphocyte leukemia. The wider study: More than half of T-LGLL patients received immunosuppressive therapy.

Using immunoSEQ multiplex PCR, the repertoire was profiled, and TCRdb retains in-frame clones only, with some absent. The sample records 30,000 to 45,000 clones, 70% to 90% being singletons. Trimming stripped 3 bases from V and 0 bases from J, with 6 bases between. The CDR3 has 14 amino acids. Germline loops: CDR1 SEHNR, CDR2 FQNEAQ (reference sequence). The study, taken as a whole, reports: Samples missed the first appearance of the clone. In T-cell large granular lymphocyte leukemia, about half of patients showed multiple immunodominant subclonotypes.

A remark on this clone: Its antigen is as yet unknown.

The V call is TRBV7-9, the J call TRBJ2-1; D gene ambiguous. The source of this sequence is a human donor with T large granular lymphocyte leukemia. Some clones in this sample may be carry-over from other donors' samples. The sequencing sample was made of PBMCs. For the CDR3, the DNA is TGTGCCAGCAGCTTCCCAGGCTCCTACAATGAGCAGTTCTTC. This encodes CASSFPGSYNEQFF. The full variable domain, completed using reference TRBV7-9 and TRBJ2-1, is DTGVSQNPRHKITKRGQNVTFRCDPISEHNRLYWYRQTLGQGPEFLTYFQNEAQLEKSRLLSDRFSAERPKGSFSTLEIQRTEQGDSAMYLCASSFPGSYNEQFFGPGTRLTVL.